The source of this T cell receptor beta chain is a study of blood T cells in healthy people across ages. The second PCR ran about 7 to 12 cycles with a sample-barcoded 5' primer and J-beta primers. TCRdb reanalysed the 5' RACE reads using MiXCR and keeps one entry per CDR3 protein. This table holds 800,000 to 950,000 distinct CDR3 sequences, roughly 29% found once. With regard to this clonotype: A much larger clone sits a single nucleotide away, making a read error possible.

Individuals who donated were healthy Caucasians from Russia aged roughly 6 to 90. The CDR3 is 15 residues long. Per germline, CDR1 MDHEN and CDR2 SYDVKM. These data were also filed under a second study, of T cells of mothers and their children. In that study: Nine systemically healthy Caucasian donors: three mothers, six children. Every mother supplied over 8 million TCR beta CDR3 reads and every child around 3 million. Inherited differences only slightly affect thymic shaping of TCR recombination output.

V usage is TRBV28 and J usage is TRBJ2-7, with D hard to call. Sequencing used blood. The sequence came from a woman between 40 and 55 years old in good health. CDR3 DNA sequence: TGTGCCAGCAGGAACGGAGACCTACGAGGTTACGAGCGGTACTTC. Translated: CASRNGDLRGYERYF.